This TCR beta chain comes out of a study of cytomegalovirus exposure and HLA in healthy donors. The CDR3 extends over 17 amino acids. J gave up 2 bases and V 0 bases, and 5 bases lay outside the gene matches. Germline CDR1 and CDR2: MNHNS and SASEGT. This PCR relied on a set of 60 Vbeta primers and 13 Jbeta primers. Produced via immunoSEQ multiplex PCR; TCRdb's table is partial and in-frame only. Recorded for this sample: some 120,000 clones. Of note for this clone: Its antigen is currently unknown.

The study, taken as a whole, reports: DRB1 had the most TCR associations and HLA-C the fewest, a later analysis found, with rates varying by HLA locus. Reportedly, a later analysis found an Asian-associated ancestry cluster had fewer N-insertions than the approximately 670-donor mean.

This TCR came from a young man in good health and CMV-seronegative. The specimen was PBMCs. J is TRBJ2-7 and V is TRBV6-1, with 12 bases matching TRBD2. In DNA form, the CDR3 reads TGTGCCAGCAGTGAAGCGGTGCTAGCGGGGGGGCCCTACGAGCAGTACTTC. Protein sequence: CASSEAVLAGGPYEQYF.